This T cell receptor beta chain was documented in a study of cytomegalovirus exposure and HLA in healthy donors. Study at large: Earlier findings included some 100 million unique TCR beta sequences obtained from approximately 170 million T cells. Early released data had around 88 million unique TCRs, all coming from HLA-typed donors.

The CDR3 runs 14 residues. V lost 4 bases and J lost 0, with 10 bases in between. CDR1 is SGHRS and CDR2 is YFSETQ in the germline V gene. PCR was performed using 60 Vbeta and 13 Jbeta primers. Produced via immunoSEQ multiplex PCR; TCRdb's table is partial and in-frame only. The sample yields 120,000 or so clones, 72% seen once. Regarding this clone: Its specificity is not known. Other DNA sequences of this sample code for an identical CDR3.

Study-level results: Later analysis showed TCR association rates varying by HLA locus, highest for DRB1 and lowest for HLA-C. CMV antigen specificity was confirmed in vitro for a few CMV-associated chains.

This chain links TRBV5-1 with TRBJ1-1; possibly TRBD1 for D (6 bases). Sequenced: PBMCs. This TCR was sampled from a man aged 25 to 40 in good health and CMV-seronegative. In nucleotides, the CDR3 is TGCGCCAGCAGCCTCGGACAGATGAACACTGAAGCTTTCTTT. Its protein product is CASSLGQMNTEAFF. Drawing the rest from reference TRBV5-1 and TRBJ1-1, the complete variable domain is KAGVTQTPRYLIKTRGQQVTLSCSPISGHRSVSWYQQTPGQGLQFLFEYFSETQRNKGNFPGRFSGRQFSNSRSEMNVSTLELGDSALYLCASSLGQMNTEAFFGQGTRLTVV.